This T cell receptor (beta chain) emerged from a study of T cells in Graves' hyperthyroidism and ophthalmopathy. Findings and caveats of the study: Ophthalmopathy, as predicted by the model, came a median around 6 months after the prediction. Within blood appeared most thyroid clonotypes that had expanded above 0.001. A 13 V-J signature model discriminated ophthalmopathy versus stable hyperthyroidism.

This clonotype was observed many times. As yet, its antigen is unknown. Germline V lookup: CDR1 MGHDK, CDR2 SYGVNS. V lost 3 bases to trimming and J lost 6 bases, with 17 bases between them. The length of the CDR3 is 15 residues. RNA transcripts were the template for amplifying TCR beta CDR3 regions. The study used the HTBI primer set for a first-round RT-PCR of the TCR CDR3. TCRdb independently ran MiXCR on the multiplex PCR reads; one entry per CDR3 protein. The sample has approximately 610,000 distinct CDR3 sequences, roughly 15% seen once; the top ten hold 4.3%. The source is a woman in her thirties or forties with Graves' ophthalmopathy. Sequencing input: blood. The chain is built from TRBV25-1 and TRBJ2-5; D perhaps matches TRBD1 (6 bases). The CDR3 DNA is TGTGCCAGCAGTGATTCCCGGGCAGGGGCGCAGACCCAGTACTTC. Protein sequence: CASSDSRAGAQTQYF.